These T cell receptor beta chains were read from a single sample in a study of cytomegalovirus exposure and HLA in healthy donors. The assay was immunoSEQ multiplex PCR, and TCRdb's table has in-frame clones only and misses some. This sample yields a few hundred thousand clones, of which around 90% are seen a single time; 0.3% to 0.4% belongs to the top ten. The sample was PBMCs. The receptors originated from a woman aged 18 to 35 in good health and CMV-seronegative. The CDR3 runs from the conserved cysteine through the conserved F or W. The D gene is left open where the match is weak. Some rows have no size entry. The others give once, few or many, or a class for an expanded clone.

>14|TRBV5-1|TRBD1|-|TRBJ2-7
TGCGCCAGCAGCTTGGCCGGGACAGGTTCCGAGCAGTACTTC
CASSLAGTGSEQYF
>16|TRBV7-9|TRBD2|-|TRBJ2-5
TGTGCCAGCAGCTTGGGGAGCGGGGGGCTAGGAGAGACCCAGTACTTC
CASSLGSGGLGETQYF
>16|TRBV27|-|-|TRBJ2-5
TGTGCCAGCAGTTTATCTTGGGGGCTGAACCAAGAGACCCAGTACTTC
CASSLSWGLNQETQYF
>16|TRBV7-2|-|once|TRBJ2-5
TGTGCCAGCAGCCCCGAGCGGGCAGGCGGAGGGGAGACCCAGTACTTC
CASSPERAGGGETQYF
>14|TRBV5-1|TRBD1|-|TRBJ1-1
TGCGCCAGACTAATCACAGGGGCTTATGGTGAAGCTTTCTTT
CARLITGAYGEAFF
>15|TRBV6-5|-|-|TRBJ1-2
TGTGCCAGCAGTCCGGGGAGGGCGTCGTTCTATGGCTACACCTTC
CASSPGRASFYGYTF
>17|TRBV7-6|TRBD2|-|TRBJ2-3
TGTGCCAGCAGCTTATCGTCGGGGGGATCTAGCACAGATACGCAGTATTTT
CASSLSSGGSSTDTQYF
>12|TRBV4-3|TRBD1|once|TRBJ1-1
TGCGCCAGCAGTACAGGGGGTACTGAAGCTTTCTTT
CASSTGGTEAFF
>16|TRBV16|-|-|TRBJ1-1
TGTGCCAGCAGCCTTGGTGGGCGGGCAAGAGATACTGAAGCTTTCTTT
CASSLGGRARDTEAFF
>16|TRBV6-5|TRBD1|-|TRBJ1-4
TGTGCCAGCAGTTACGGGGGGCCGGGACAGGGAGAAAAACTGTTTTTT
CASSYGGPGQGEKLFF
>15|TRBV6-5|-|-|TRBJ1-2
TGTGCCAGCAGTTACGGTGGGGCCATGGGCTATGGCTACACCTTC
CASSYGGAMGYGYTF